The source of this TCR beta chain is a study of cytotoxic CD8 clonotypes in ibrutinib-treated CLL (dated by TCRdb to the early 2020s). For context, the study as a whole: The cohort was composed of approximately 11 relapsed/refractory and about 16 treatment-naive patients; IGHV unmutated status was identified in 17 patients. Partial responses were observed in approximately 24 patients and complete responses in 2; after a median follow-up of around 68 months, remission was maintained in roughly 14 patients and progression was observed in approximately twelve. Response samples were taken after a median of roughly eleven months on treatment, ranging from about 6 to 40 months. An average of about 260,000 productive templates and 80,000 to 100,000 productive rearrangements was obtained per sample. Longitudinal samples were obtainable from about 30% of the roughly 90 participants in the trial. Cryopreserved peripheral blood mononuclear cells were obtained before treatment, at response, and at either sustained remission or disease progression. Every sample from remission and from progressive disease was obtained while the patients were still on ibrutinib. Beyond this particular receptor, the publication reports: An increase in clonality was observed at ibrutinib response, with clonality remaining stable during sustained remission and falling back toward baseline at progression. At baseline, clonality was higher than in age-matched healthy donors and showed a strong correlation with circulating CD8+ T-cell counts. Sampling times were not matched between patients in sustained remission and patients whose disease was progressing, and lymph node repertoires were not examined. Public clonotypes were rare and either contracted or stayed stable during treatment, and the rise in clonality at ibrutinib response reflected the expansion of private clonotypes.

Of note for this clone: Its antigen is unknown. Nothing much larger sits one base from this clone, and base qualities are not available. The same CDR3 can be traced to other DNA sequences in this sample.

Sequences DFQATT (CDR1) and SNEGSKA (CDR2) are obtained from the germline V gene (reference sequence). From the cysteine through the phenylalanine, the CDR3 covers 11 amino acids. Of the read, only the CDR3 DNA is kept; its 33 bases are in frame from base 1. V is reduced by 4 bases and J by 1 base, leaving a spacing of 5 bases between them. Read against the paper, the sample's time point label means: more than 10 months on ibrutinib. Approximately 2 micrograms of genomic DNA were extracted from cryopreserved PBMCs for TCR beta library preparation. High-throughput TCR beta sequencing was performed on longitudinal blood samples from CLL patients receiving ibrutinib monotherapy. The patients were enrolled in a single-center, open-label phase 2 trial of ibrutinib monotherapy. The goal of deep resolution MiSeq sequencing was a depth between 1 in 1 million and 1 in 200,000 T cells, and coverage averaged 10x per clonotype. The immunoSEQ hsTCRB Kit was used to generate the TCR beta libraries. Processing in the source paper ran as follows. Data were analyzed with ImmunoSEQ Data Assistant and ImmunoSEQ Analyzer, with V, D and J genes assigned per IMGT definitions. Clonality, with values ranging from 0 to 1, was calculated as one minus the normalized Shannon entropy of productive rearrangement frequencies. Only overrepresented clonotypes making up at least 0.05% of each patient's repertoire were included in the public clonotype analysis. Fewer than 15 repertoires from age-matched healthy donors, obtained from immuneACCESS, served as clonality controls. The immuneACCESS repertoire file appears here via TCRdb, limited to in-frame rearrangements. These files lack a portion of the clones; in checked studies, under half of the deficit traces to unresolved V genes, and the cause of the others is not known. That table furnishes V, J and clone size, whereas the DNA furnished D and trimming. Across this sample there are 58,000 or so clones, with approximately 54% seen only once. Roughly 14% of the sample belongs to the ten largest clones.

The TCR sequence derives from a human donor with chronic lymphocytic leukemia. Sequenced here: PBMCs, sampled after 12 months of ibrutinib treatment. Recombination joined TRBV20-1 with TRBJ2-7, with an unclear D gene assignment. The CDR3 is CSATGSYEQYF. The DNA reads TGCAGTGCTACGGGTTCCTACGAGCAGTACTTC.